This TCR beta chain came from a study of blood T cell repertoires in COVID-19. Study-wide background: Donors in the United States, Italy and Spain gave samples during acute or convalescent COVID-19. T cells, B-cell-depleted T cells, or PBMCs provided the cDNA or gDNA that served as material.

The CDR3 runs to 13 residues. CDR1 SQVTM and CDR2 ANQGSEA come from the germline V gene. The V and J ends lost 6 bases and 4 bases respectively, with 10 bases between them. This clone came up once. Authors' methods: Estimated nucleated cell counts came from reference gene primer amplification. Repertoires were generated with immunoSEQ multiplex PCR, while TCRdb's copy carries only in-frame clones and drops some. V, J and clone size reflect that table, while D and trimming were determined from the DNA. The data show 70,000 to 90,000 clones, with around 80% seen just once and 0.95% to 1.5% held by the top ten.

The J gene is TRBJ2-6, the V gene TRBV29-1, with D possibly matching TRBD1 (6 bases). Sequencing was performed on peripheral blood. This receptor was identified in a woman aged 80 or over with acute or convalescent COVID-19. The CDR3 nucleotides are TGCAGCGTCGGGACAACGGGGGCCAACGTCCTGACTTTC. It codes for CSVGTTGANVLTF.